Listed below are T cell receptor beta chains from one sample, sequenced in a study of CD8 T cells in ankylosing spondylitis. TCRdb re-called the 5' RACE reads through MiXCR, storing one row per CDR3 protein. The sample comprises 250,000 or so distinct CDR3 sequences, about 10% of which are singletons, and 6% to 8% rests with the top ten. The sequenced material came from blood, either unsorted or a sorted T cell fraction (not recorded which). Receptors originate from a male donor with ankylosing spondylitis or in good health (not recorded which). CDR3s include the opening cysteine and the closing phenylalanine or tryptophan. The D gene is left open where the match is weak. Size is stated for part of the rows, as once, few or many counts, or as a class when the clone is expanded.

j_gene | abundance | d_gene | v_gene | CDR3nt | CDR3aa
TRBJ1-1 | many | . | TRBV12-3/TRBV12-4 | TGTGCCAGCAGTTTTCAGGGCGGCACTGAAGCTTTCTTT | CASSFQGGTEAFF
TRBJ1-1 | . | . | TRBV7-2 | TGTGCCAGCAGCTTCCCCGGGCCCACTGAAGCTTTCTTT | CASSFPGPTEAFF
TRBJ2-3 | many | TRBD2 | TRBV4-1 | TGCGCCAGCAGCCAAGAGGCGGGGGGCCCAGATACGCAGTATTTT | CASSQEAGGPDTQYF
TRBJ2-5 | many | TRBD2 | TRBV5-1 | TGCGCCAGCAGCGTCACTAGCGGGGGATTGGAAGAGACCCAGTACTTC | CASSVTSGGLEETQYF
TRBJ2-1 | once | TRBD2 | TRBV12-3/TRBV12-4 | TGTGCCAGCGTTCTTAGCGGGGGACTGGATGAGCAGTTCTTC | CASVLSGGLDEQFF
TRBJ2-2 | few | TRBD2 | TRBV7-2 | TGTGCCAGCAGCTTGACTAGCGGGAGCGGCACCGGGGAGCTGTTTTTT | CASSLTSGSGTGELFF
TRBJ1-6 | many | . | TRBV6-5 | TGTGCCAGCAGTTACTCGTTGGCAGGGGAGCTTGTAGCCCTCCACTTT | CASSYSLAGELVALHF
TRBJ2-5 | many | . | TRBV5-1 | TGCGCCAGCAGCTTTGTTAGCCAGCGGAGAGAGGAGACCCAGTACTTC | CASSFVSQRREETQYF
TRBJ1-3 | . | . | TRBV29-1 | TGCAGCGTTCGGAAAGGCTCTGGAAACACCATATATTTT | CSVRKGSGNTIYF
TRBJ2-5 | many | TRBD1 | TRBV28 | TGTGCCAGCAGGAAAACCGGGACAGGGCGGTCAGAGACCCAGTACTTC | CASRKTGTGRSETQYF
TRBJ2-3 | many | . | TRBV9 | TGTGCCAGCAGCCCCCAGGACGGGCTAAGCACAGATACGCAGTATTTT | CASSPQDGLSTDTQYF
TRBJ2-6 | . | . | TRBV27 | TGTGCCAGCAGTTTATCTTCCCGAAGGGCCAACGTCCTGACTTTC | CASSLSSRRANVLTF
TRBJ1-2 | many | . | TRBV12-3/TRBV12-4 | TGTGCCAGCAGTTTCCAGGGTAATGGCTACACCTTC | CASSFQGNGYTF
TRBJ1-1 | many | . | TRBV6-1 | TGTGCCAGCACGCCAGGCAACCCCTCGACGAACACTGAAGCTTTCTTT | CASTPGNPSTNTEAFF
TRBJ2-1 | many | TRBD1 | TRBV29-1 | TGCAGCGTGAGGGACAGGGCCACCTACAATGAGCAGTTCTTC | CSVRDRATYNEQFF
TRBJ2-3 | many | . | TRBV5-1 | TGCGCCAGCAGCTTCTTGGACAGAATCACTACTACAGATACGCAGTATTTT | CASSFLDRITTTDTQYF
TRBJ1-3 | many | . | TRBV7-2 | TGTGCCAGCAGCTTATACAGGCCCCGCTCTGGAAACACCATATATTTT | CASSLYRPRSGNTIYF
TRBJ1-5 | many | . | TRBV20-1 | TGCAGTGCTAGGACAGGCTATCAGCCCCAGCATTTT | CSARTGYQPQHF
TRBJ2-5 | many | TRBD2 | TRBV12-3/TRBV12-4 | TGTGCCAGCAGTTTTGGGTTGCTAGCGGGGGCAGTGACCCAGTACTTC | CASSFGLLAGAVTQYF
TRBJ2-3 | few | . | TRBV7-2 | TGTGCCAGCAGCTGGGACAGCACAGATACGCAGTATTTT | CASSWDSTDTQYF
TRBJ2-3 | many | TRBD2 | TRBV5-1 | TGCGCCAGCAGCTTACGTCTAGCGGGGAACACAGATACGCAGTATTTT | CASSLRLAGNTDTQYF
TRBJ2-3 | . | . | TRBV20-1 | TGCAGTGCTAGTGTTTCATGGGCAGATACGCAGTATTTT | CSASVSWADTQYF
TRBJ2-1 | many | TRBD2 | TRBV12-3/TRBV12-4 | TGTGCCAGCAGTTTTTCTGCGGGAGGGCAATATGAGCAGTTCTTC | CASSFSAGGQYEQFF
TRBJ1-1 | many | . | TRBV21-1 | TGTGCCAGCAGCAAAAAGGGACAGGCGAAGATGAACACTGAAGCTTTCTTT | CASSKKGQAKMNTEAFF
TRBJ2-1 | . | TRBD2 | TRBV7-9 | TGTGCCAGCGTCGGCCAGAGGGGACTAGCGGGAAGCTCCTACAATGAGCAGTTCTTC | CASVGQRGLAGSSYNEQFF
TRBJ2-3 | . | TRBD2 | TRBV29-1 | TGCAGCGGCCTTCGTAGCGGGTGGGCAGATACGCAGTATTTT | CSGLRSGWADTQYF
TRBJ2-3 | many | . | TRBV7-9 | TGTGCCAGCAGCCTAACACACAGCACAGATACGCAGTATTTT | CASSLTHSTDTQYF
TRBJ2-5 | . | TRBD2 | TRBV7-3 | TGTGCCAGCAGCTTGACTAGCGGGAGGGCCGCGGAGACCCAGTACTTC | CASSLTSGRAAETQYF
TRBJ2-5 | many | . | TRBV5-1 | TGCGCCAGCAGCTTGGATCTCCCCCAAGAGACCCAGTACTTC | CASSLDLPQETQYF
TRBJ2-5 | many | . | TRBV7-2 | TGTGCCAGCAGCTTAGGCAGGAGGCCTGGAGAGACCCAGTACTTC | CASSLGRRPGETQYF
TRBJ2-7 | many | . | TRBV5-1 | TGCGCCAGCACGACAGACGGCTCTTACGAGCAGTACTTC | CASTTDGSYEQYF
TRBJ1-3 | many | . | TRBV12-3/TRBV12-4 | TGTGCCAGCAGTGGGACGGCATCTGGAAACACCATATATTTT | CASSGTASGNTIYF